The 29 T cell receptor beta chains below come from one sample, sequenced in a study of CD8+CD57+ T cells in acquired aplastic anemia. TCR beta VDJ combinations and CDR3 sequences were profiled from genomic DNA. TCRdb re-called the reads through MiXCR, storing one row per CDR3 protein. The sample consists of 400,000 to 600,000 distinct CDR3 sequences, less than 35% of them appearing once. Flow cytometry had shown expanded CD8+CD57+ cells in the patients chosen for sequencing. The sequencing sample was made of sorted CD4+, CD8+, or CD8+CD57+ T cells (not recorded which) from PBMCs. These receptor sequences come from a human donor with aplastic anemia.

A word on this clonotype: This may arise from a read error, as a much more abundant clone is one base away. This chain uses TRBV9 with TRBJ1-2; D is uncertain. The CDR3 loop spans 14 amino acids. Germline values: CDR1 SGDLS, CDR2 YYNGEE. For the CDR3, the DNA is TGTGCCAGCAGCGTAGTAGGAGGTTTGGATGGCTGCACCTTC. Translating gives CASSVVGGLDGCTF.

At least ten counts were recorded for this clonotype. V gene TRBV4-1 combines with J gene TRBJ1-2; no firm D call. V was shortened by 1 base and J by 5 bases, with 8 bases between the two germline ends. Germline CDR1 is MGHRA and CDR2 is YSYEKL. CDR3 size: 13 residues. The chain's CDR3 is CASSQVPYYGYTF. The CDR3 coding sequence is TGCGCCAGCAGCCAAGTACCGTATTATGGCTACACCTTC.

This clonotype was seen ten or more times. The J gene is TRBJ1-5, the V gene TRBV5-1; 7 bases agree with TRBD1. The length of the CDR3 is 14 residues. Per the germline V gene, CDR1 is SGHRS and CDR2 is YFSETQ. The trim removed 4 bases at V and 3 bases at J, leaving 4 bases unmatched. This CDR3 reads CASSLGQNNQPQHF. The CDR3 DNA is TGCGCCAGCAGCCTGGGACAGAACAATCAGCCCCAGCATTTT.

In this sample, this clonotype turned up a few times. The V and J genes are TRBV9 and TRBJ2-2; D remains unclear. CDR3 length equals 15 residues. CDR1 and CDR2 (germline): SGDLS, YYNGEE. The V and J ends lost 0 bases and 7 bases respectively, with 13 bases between them. The CDR3 loop reads CASSVADPLGGELFF. As DNA, the CDR3 is TGTGCCAGCAGCGTAGCCGACCCCTTGGGCGGGGAGCTGTTTTTT.

The chain uses TRBV2 and TRBJ2-7; 8 bases fit TRBD2. Germline CDR1 reads SNHLY; CDR2 reads FYNNEI. J was trimmed by 4 bases and V by 7 bases; bases with no gene match: 6. CDR3 length: 13 amino acids. CDR3 protein: CASTSGSLYEQYF. CDR3 in DNA: TGTGCCAGCACGAGCGGGAGCTTGTACGAGCAGTACTTC.

The CDR3 DNA reads as TGTGCCAGCGGCGCACTGGGAGACTCTGGAAACACCTTC. Amino acid sequence: CASGALGDSGNTF. The chain is built from TRBV2 and TRBJ1-2; D gene unclear. The CDR3 is 13 residues long. The V end was cut by 8 bases, the J end by 12 bases, with 22 bases between. CDR1 SNHLY and CDR2 FYNNEI come from the germline V gene.

This clonotype was seen more than once but under ten times. A read error may be the cause here, since a much bigger clone is one base away. The chain couples TRBV7-9 to TRBJ2-3; no firm D call. CDR1 and CDR2 from the germline V gene are SEHNR and FQNEAQ (reference sequence). This CDR3 comprises 13 residues. The CDR3 DNA reads TGTGCCGGCAGCGACCTAGGCGTAGATACGCAGTATTTT. As protein: CAGSDLGVDTQYF.

The table lists this clonotype with a few counts. V usage is TRBV5-5 and J usage is TRBJ1-1; D is perhaps TRBD1 (5 bases). V was pared by 5 bases and J by 3 bases, with 11 bases between. Germline V gives CDR1 SGHKS, CDR2 YYEKEE (reference sequence). The CDR3 extends over 13 amino acids. Written as DNA, the CDR3 is TGTGCCAGCAGTCTCGGGGCGGACACTGAAGCTTTCTTT. This encodes CASSLGADTEAFF. Full variable domain (rest looked up from reference TRBV5-5 and TRBJ1-1): DAGVTQSPTHLIKTRGQQVTLRCSPISGHKSVSWYQQVLGQGPQFIFQYYEKEERGRGNFPDRFSARQFPNYSSELNVNALLLGDSALYLCASSLGADTEAFFGQGTRLTVV.

This chain joins TRBV7-2 and TRBJ2-1; D is undetermined. Germline CDR1 and CDR2: SGHTA and FQGNSA. Trimming left V 8 bases short and J 6 bases short, with 11 bases between. The CDR3 loop spans 12 amino acids. The CDR3: CASSGPSNEQFF. CDR3 DNA sequence: TGTGCCAGCTCCGGCCCCTCCAATGAGCAGTTCTTC.

With respect to this clonotype: An end of the junction differs from the germline gene, which may be a read error. The chain is built from TRBV2 and TRBJ1-5; 7 bases are shared with TRBD1. Germline loops: CDR1 SNHLY, CDR2 FYNNEI. This CDR3 region has 16 residues. CDR3 DNA sequence: TGCAGTGCTAGACCAGGGACAGACAGGGCGAATCAGCCCCAGCATTTT. Translation gives CSARPGTDRANQPQHF.

This sequence joins TRBV14 and TRBJ2-7; maybe TRBD2 (6 bases). From germline, CDR1 is SGHDN and CDR2 FVKESK. This CDR3 spans 15 amino acids. The V end lost 4 bases, the J end lost 7 bases, and 20 bases lay between the germline ends. CDR3 residues: CASSPGLTPFNEQYF. The CDR3 DNA sequence: TGTGCCAGCAGCCCGGGACTCACCCCTTTCAATGAGCAGTACTTC.

As concerns this clonotype: A junction boundary mismatches the germline segment, possibly from a read error. V is TRBV5-1 and J is TRBJ2-3; D gene ambiguous. The CDR3 consists of 14 residues. Germline V CDR1 and CDR2: SGHRS, YFSETQ. CDR3 amino acids: CASSPGSGTDTQYF. For the CDR3, the DNA is TGTGCCAGCAGCCCTGGATCTGGCACAGATACGCAGTATTTT.

This clonotype was observed many times. One base away lies a much larger clone, so this may be a sequencing read error. V and J are TRBV3-1 and TRBJ2-7; D is unclear. Trimming removed 0 bases at V and 5 bases at J, with 2 bases between. CDR1 is LGHDT and CDR2 is YNNKEL in the germline V gene (reference sequence). CDR3 length equals 11 residues. The CDR3: CASSQDHEQYF. CDR3 in DNA: TGTGCCAGCAGCCAAGATCACGAGCAGTACTTC.

CDR3 DNA: TGCGCCAGCAGCTTAGAGACAGGGACGAGCACTGAAGCTTTCTTT. It is translated as CASSLETGTSTEAFF. This rearrangement joins TRBV5-1 to TRBJ1-1; 7 bases fit TRBD1. V lost 2 bases to trimming and J lost 4 bases; unmatched junction nucleotides: 8. Germline V CDR1 and CDR2: SGHRS, YFSETQ. The CDR3 totals 15 residues.

This chain connects TRBV5-5 to TRBJ2-3; D unresolved. The CDR3 runs to 13 residues. V was cut by 1 base and J by 4 bases, with 7 bases left in between. CDR1 is SGHKS and CDR2 is YYEKEE in the germline V gene (reference sequence). The CDR3 bases are TGTGCCAGCAGCTTGTTAGACCCAGATACGCAGTATTTT. As protein: CASSLLDPDTQYF.

The V call is TRBV10-3, the J call TRBJ2-3; D call uncertain. Germline lookup yields CDR1 ENHRY and CDR2 SYGVKD. V was pared by 5 bases and J by 2 bases, with 5 bases between. The CDR3 runs 12 residues. The CDR3 is CAISRNTDTQYF. For the CDR3, the DNA is TGTGCCATCAGTAGGAACACAGATACGCAGTATTTT.

This clonotype was recorded at least ten times. The DNA of the CDR3 is TGTGCCAGCAGCACACTTCAAGGCACTGAAGCTTTCTTT. Protein product: CASSTLQGTEAFF. The V and J genes are TRBV2 and TRBJ1-1; D ambiguous. V was cut by 6 bases and J by 4 bases, with 12 bases left in between. The CDR3 spans 13 residues. CDR1 is SNHLY, CDR2 FYNNEI, per germline.

This rearrangement joins TRBV9 to TRBJ2-1; a weak D match, TRBD2 (5 bases). CDR1 is SGDLS, CDR2 YYNGEE, per germline. The germline V and J ends were trimmed by 0 bases and 3 bases, with 10 bases remaining between them. The CDR3 sequence is 15 residues long. The CDR3 loop is CASSVVDGDYNEQFF. The CDR3, as DNA: TGTGCCAGCAGCGTAGTTGACGGGGACTACAATGAGCAGTTCTTC.

The chain employs TRBV7-2 and TRBJ1-2, with D perhaps TRBD1 (5 bases). The CDR3 covers 15 residues. The V end was cut by 2 bases, the J end by 4 bases, with 14 bases between. Germline loops: CDR1 SGHTA, CDR2 FQGNSA. CDR3 protein: CASSLNRGRAYGYTF. CDR3 in DNA: TGTGCCAGCAGCTTAAATAGGGGCAGGGCCTATGGCTACACCTTC. Full variable domain (rest looked up from reference TRBV7-2 and TRBJ1-2): GAGVSQSPSNKVTEKGKDVELRCDPISGHTALYWYRQSLGQGLEFLIYFQGNSAPDKSGLPSDRFSAERTGGSVSTLTIQRTQQEDSAVYLCASSLNRGRAYGYTFGSGTRLTVV.

The gene calls are TRBV28 and TRBJ2-7, with D possibly TRBD1 on 6 matching bases. The CDR3 length is 15 residues. CDR1 MDHEN and CDR2 SYDVKM come from the germline V gene. V was pared by 5 bases and J by 2 bases, with 16 bases between. The CDR3 region is CASSRATGLAYEQYF. The CDR3 nucleotides read TGTGCCAGCAGTCGGGCCACAGGGTTGGCCTACGAGCAGTACTTC.

This clonotype was recorded many times. The chain is built from TRBV2 and TRBJ1-2; 7 positions agree with TRBD1. Germline V CDR1 and CDR2: SNHLY, FYNNEI. The V and J ends lost 6 bases and 0 bases, in that order; junction bases with no gene match: 4. The CDR3 covers 14 residues. CDR3 nucleotides: TGTGCCAGCAGCCGACAGGGAACTAACTATGGCTACACCTTC. This translates into CASSRQGTNYGYTF.

This clonotype was recorded at least ten times. The V and J genes are TRBV19 and TRBJ1-2, with 7 positions matching TRBD1. The CDR3 spans 13 residues. Germline CDR1 and CDR2: LNHDA and SQIVND (reference sequence). J gave up 6 bases and V 5 bases, and 6 bases lay outside the gene matches. The CDR3 sequence is CASSPPGQHGYTF. CDR3 nucleotides: TGTGCCAGTAGTCCTCCGGGACAGCATGGCTACACCTTC.

This clonotype occurred once. J is TRBJ1-2 and V is TRBV15; D remains ambiguous. This CDR3 is 13 amino acids long. In germline, CDR1 is LNHNV, CDR2 YYDKDF (reference sequence). Trimming cost V 0 bases and J 7 bases, with 9 bases left between them. The CDR3 region is CATSRDRAGGYTF. The CDR3 bases are TGTGCCACCAGCAGAGATAGGGCTGGTGGCTACACCTTC.

A few counts support this clonotype. This chain connects TRBV11-3 to TRBJ2-1; 9 nucleotides align to TRBD2. The length of the CDR3 is 14 residues. V was pared by 1 base and J by 9 bases, with 4 bases of the junction left unmatched. Germline loops: CDR1 SGHNT, CDR2 YENEEA. The CDR3 DNA is TGTGCCAGCAGCTTAGTACAGCGGGGGGTTGAGCAGTTCTTC. Protein sequence: CASSLVQRGVEQFF.

This clonotype has ten or more counts. This chain links TRBV20-1 with TRBJ2-3; possible D gene TRBD1, 5 bases. The germline CDR1 and CDR2 sequences are DFQATT and SNEGSKA (reference sequence). The V end was cut by 0 bases, the J end by 5 bases, with 12 bases between. The CDR3 sequence is 14 residues long. Written as DNA, the CDR3 is TGCAGTGCTAGAGAGACAGTCTGGGGAGATACGCAGTATTTT. The encoded protein is CSARETVWGDTQYF.

This clonotype has only one observation. This sequence joins TRBV20-1 and TRBJ1-2; TRBD1 might be the D (6 bases). This CDR3 has 14 amino acids. Germline V gives CDR1 DFQATT, CDR2 SNEGSKA (reference sequence). Trimming removed 5 bases at V and 1 base at J, with 14 bases between. The CDR3 here is CSAEGEGRNYGYTF. For the CDR3, the DNA is TGCAGTGCTGAGGGGGAGGGGCGTAACTATGGCTACACCTTC.

This clonotype has more than one count but fewer than ten. A read error may produce the germline difference seen at one junction end. V and J are TRBV10-3 and TRBJ1-5; 7 positions match TRBD1. This CDR3 comprises 16 residues. Germline V gene sequence: CDR1 ENHRY, CDR2 SYGVKD. CDR3 coding DNA: TGTGCCAGCAGTCCGACCCATGACAGGGGCAATCAGCCCCAGCATTTT. Amino acid sequence: CASSPTHDRGNQPQHF.

The chain recombines TRBV25-1 with TRBJ1-1, with D possibly matching TRBD1 (6 bases). The CDR3 extends over 17 amino acids. V lost 0 bases and J lost 3, with 17 bases in between. Germline V lookup: CDR1 MGHDK, CDR2 SYGVNS. The CDR3 sequence is CASSEYVGGLRDTEAFF. CDR3 DNA: TGTGCCAGCAGTGAATACGTTGGGGGGCTTCGGGACACTGAAGCTTTCTTT.

Points on this clonotype: The junction shows a germline mismatch at one end, possibly a read error. The chain is built from TRBV7-2 and TRBJ1-4; D unclear. CDR1 is SGHTA, CDR2 FQGNSA, per germline. The CDR3 is 10 amino acids. The CDR3 DNA reads TGTGCCAGCAGCCAAGTACCGCGGGTTTTT. This encodes CASSQVPRVF.